A selection of T cell receptor beta chains follows, all from one sample in a study of radiation and T cells in renal cell carcinoma. Clones were read by immunoSEQ multiplex PCR, and TCRdb kept only the in-frame ones, dropping some. The data contain 150,000 or so clones, about 87% of them singletons. Source: blood, taken from a patient whose treatment included radiotherapy and nephrectomy. The source is a woman in her 70s with renal cell carcinoma. Each CDR3 is given with its conserved first and last residue. The D gene is left open where the match is weak. The size field is filled for only some rows; it gives once, few, many or a size class.

clone_size,d_call,v_call,j_call,cdr3_aa,cdr3_nt
.,TRBD2,TRBV7-9,TRBJ2-3,CASSTSGGAGDTQYF,TGTGCCAGCAGTACCAGCGGGGGGGCTGGAGATACGCAGTATTTT
.,.,TRBV6-5,TRBJ1-2,CASSYTGNFNYGYTF,TGTGCCAGCAGTTATACAGGGAACTTTAACTATGGCTACACCTTC
.,TRBD2,TRBV28,TRBJ2-7,CASIGGGSHEQYF,TGTGCCAGCATCGGCGGGGGTTCCCACGAGCAGTACTTC
.,.,TRBV11-2,TRBJ2-7,CASSLGNRRTSSYEQYF,TGTGCCAGCAGCTTAGGTAATAGACGAACTAGCTCCTACGAGCAGTACTTC
.,.,TRBV6-6,TRBJ1-1,CASMEVTEAFF,TGTGCCAGCATGGAGGTGACTGAAGCTTTCTTT
.,.,TRBV30,TRBJ2-4,CAWSAGLAKNIQYF,TGTGCCTGGAGTGCGGGGTTAGCCAAAAACATTCAGTACTTC
.,TRBD1,TRBV7-9,TRBJ2-7,CASSSGTGVSEQYF,TGTGCCAGCAGTTCCGGGACAGGGGTCAGCGAGCAGTACTTC
few,.,TRBV5-6,TRBJ1-2,CASSFRGTVNYGYTF,TGTGCCAGCAGCTTTAGGGGGACGGTAAACTATGGCTACACCTTC
.,TRBD1,TRBV5-1,TRBJ1-2,CASSLGTGAYGYTF,TGCGCCAGCAGCTTGGGAACAGGGGCCTATGGCTACACCTTC
.,TRBD2,TRBV4-2,TRBJ2-7,CASSQDEAGTSGASSYEQYF,TGTGCCAGCAGCCAAGATGAGGCCGGGACTAGCGGGGCCAGCTCCTACGAGCAGTACTTC
.,.,TRBV5-1,TRBJ1-3,CASSLGGNGNTIYF,TGCGCCAGCAGCTTGGGAGGGAATGGAAACACCATATATTTT
.,.,TRBV7-2,TRBJ2-7,CASSLGRGSDYEQYF,TGTGCCAGCAGCTTAGGTCGGGGCAGTGACTACGAGCAGTACTTC
.,.,TRBV2,TRBJ2-4,CASRAELAKNIQYF,TGTGCCAGCAGGGCAGAGTTAGCCAAAAACATTCAGTACTTC
.,.,TRBV25-1,TRBJ1-2,CASSAPGAYGYTF,TGTGCCAGCAGTGCTCCCGGGGCCTATGGCTACACCTTC
.,.,TRBV23-1,TRBJ2-7,CAQTSRGEPLCPYEQYF,TGCGCCCAAACCTCTAGAGGGGAACCCCTGTGCCCCTACGAGCAGTACTTC
.,.,TRBV9,TRBJ1-3,CASSVDLSSSGNTIYF,TGTGCCAGCAGCGTAGACCTGAGCAGCTCTGGAAACACCATATATTTT
.,.,TRBV11-3,TRBJ1-5,CASSLGNQPQHF,TGTGCCAGCAGCTTGGGGAATCAGCCCCAGCATTTT
.,.,TRBV5-6,TRBJ2-7,CASSFSPRGVSHEQYF,TGTGCCAGCAGCTTTTCCCCCCGAGGGGTTTCCCACGAGCAGTACTTC
.,TRBD1,TRBV19,TRBJ2-1,CASSSGQGGYNEQFF,TGTGCCAGTAGTTCAGGACAGGGGGGCTACAATGAGCAGTTCTTC
.,.,TRBV7-8,TRBJ2-1,CASSSDEVAGSGNEQFF,TGTGCCAGCAGCTCCGATGAAGTTGCGGGGTCGGGGAATGAGCAGTTCTTC
.,.,TRBV19,TRBJ2-1,CASSIGGKPLPEQFF,TGTGCCAGTAGTATTGGGGGGAAGCCGCTACCTGAGCAGTTCTTC
.,.,TRBV7-9,TRBJ2-2,CASSLAGLITGELFF,TGTGCCAGCAGCTTAGCGGGGCTTATCACCGGGGAGCTGTTTTTT
.,.,TRBV9,TRBJ2-1,CASSFRGASNEQFF,TGTGCCAGCAGCTTCAGGGGTGCTTCGAATGAGCAGTTCTTC
.,.,TRBV29-1,TRBJ2-7,CSVEVSYEQYF,TGCAGCGTTGAAGTTAGCTACGAGCAGTACTTC
.,.,TRBV19,TRBJ1-4,CASSIAGPDEKLFF,TGTGCCAGTAGTATAGCAGGCCCGGATGAAAAACTGTTTTTT
.,.,TRBV28,TRBJ1-5,CASIKKGGGNQPQHF,TGTGCCAGCATCAAGAAGGGAGGAGGCAATCAGCCCCAGCATTTT
few,TRBD1,TRBV11-3,TRBJ1-1,CASSPQGAGTEAFF,TGTGCCAGCAGCCCACAGGGGGCCGGCACTGAAGCTTTCTTT
.,TRBD1,TRBV6-5,TRBJ2-2,CASSSSGTGHTGELFF,TGTGCCAGCAGTTCATCCGGGACAGGGCACACCGGGGAGCTGTTTTTT
once,TRBD2,TRBV5-1,TRBJ2-3,CASSIGTSGGLTDTQYF,TGCGCCAGCAGCATCGGGACTAGCGGGGGCTTGACAGATACGCAGTATTTT
.,TRBD2,TRBV6-1,TRBJ2-1,CASSPTSGEWNEQFF,TGTGCCAGCAGCCCTACTAGCGGGGAGTGGAATGAGCAGTTCTTC
few,TRBD2,TRBV4-3,TRBJ2-5,CASSQTWLAGMAQYF,TGCGCCAGCAGCCAAACTTGGCTAGCGGGGATGGCCCAGTACTTC
.,.,TRBV14,TRBJ1-1,CASSQDGSWMLAEAFF,TGTGCCAGCAGCCAAGACGGCTCATGGATGTTAGCTGAAGCTTTCTTT